This T cell receptor (beta chain) was sequenced during a study of T cells in Graves' hyperthyroidism and ophthalmopathy. Overall study context: Peripheral blood specimens were obtained at initial diagnosis, prior to any treatment. Overall study results and limits: Ophthalmopathy was predicted by the model a median of roughly 6 months ahead of onset.

RNA transcripts served as the template for amplifying TCR beta CDR3 regions. HTBI primers were used for first-round RT-PCR of the TCR CDR3. TCRdb re-called the multiplex PCR reads with MiXCR, one entry per CDR3 protein. The sample lists some 720,000 distinct CDR3 sequences, about 16% occurring once. The CDR3 is 15 amino acids. The V gene end was trimmed by 0 bases and the J gene end by 0 bases; junction bases not matched to a gene: 3. CDR1 and CDR2 from the germline V gene are DFQATT and SNEGSKA (reference sequence). As to this clonotype: Antigen specificity is unknown.

This receptor was obtained from a young man with Graves' hyperthyroidism. The chain couples TRBV20-1 to TRBJ2-5; 8 positions agree with TRBD2. The source material was blood. CDR3 region: CSARDSLADQETQYF. The CDR3 region has the DNA TGCAGTGCTAGAGATTCACTAGCGGACCAAGAGACCCAGTACTTC.